The present entry profiles one T cell receptor (beta chain) with its context. The data belong to a study of blood T cell repertoires in COVID-19. Turning to the study itself: Sites in the United States, Italy and Spain provided acute and convalescent COVID-19 samples. PBMCs, B-cell-depleted T cells, or T cells provided the cDNA or gDNA that made up the material.

Under the authors' procedure: Reference gene primer amplification yielded estimated nucleated cell counts. Method: immunoSEQ multiplex PCR; TCRdb's copy keeps in-frame clones and lacks some. The V and J calls and clone size are taken from that table; D and trimming were inferred from the DNA. The sample lists nearly 50,000 clones, 86% seen once, with over 2% in the top ten. Looked up from germline, CDR1 is LNHDA and CDR2 is SQIVND (reference sequence). J was trimmed by 4 bases and V by 2 bases; bases with no gene match: 4. This CDR3 comprises 14 residues. Sequencing input: peripheral blood. The sequence came from a woman aged 55-70 years with acute or convalescent COVID-19. V is TRBV19 and J is TRBJ2-7; 8 bases agree with TRBD1. Written as DNA, the CDR3 is TGTGCCAGTAGTATAAGGGGACAGGCGTACGAGCAGTACTTC. It yields the protein CASSIRGQAYEQYF.